This T cell receptor beta chain comes out of a study of response to subunit inactivated influenza vaccine. General study findings and limits: Each seasonal flu vaccination may recruit only limited new T cells, authors suggested.

This CDR3 spans 13 amino acids. Deletions cut 3 bases from V and 7 bases from J, with 9 bases between. CDR1 is LNHDA and CDR2 is SQIVND in the germline V gene (reference sequence). This clonotype was detected a few times. Its antigen remains unknown. TCRdb recomputed calls from the RT-PCR reads with MiXCR, one row per CDR3 protein. The sample gives 650,000 to 800,000 distinct CDR3 sequences, roughly 13% of which show up once; 5.5% to 7% is in the top ten. The sequencing used PBMCs from blood, collected 14 days before vaccination. The origin of this receptor is a man aged 50-60 years who received an inactivated influenza vaccine. The chain links TRBV19 to TRBJ1-4; D not resolved. CDR3 residues: CASSMLATEKLFF. Written as DNA, the CDR3 is TGTGCCAGTAGTATGCTCGCAACTGAAAAACTGTTTTTT.